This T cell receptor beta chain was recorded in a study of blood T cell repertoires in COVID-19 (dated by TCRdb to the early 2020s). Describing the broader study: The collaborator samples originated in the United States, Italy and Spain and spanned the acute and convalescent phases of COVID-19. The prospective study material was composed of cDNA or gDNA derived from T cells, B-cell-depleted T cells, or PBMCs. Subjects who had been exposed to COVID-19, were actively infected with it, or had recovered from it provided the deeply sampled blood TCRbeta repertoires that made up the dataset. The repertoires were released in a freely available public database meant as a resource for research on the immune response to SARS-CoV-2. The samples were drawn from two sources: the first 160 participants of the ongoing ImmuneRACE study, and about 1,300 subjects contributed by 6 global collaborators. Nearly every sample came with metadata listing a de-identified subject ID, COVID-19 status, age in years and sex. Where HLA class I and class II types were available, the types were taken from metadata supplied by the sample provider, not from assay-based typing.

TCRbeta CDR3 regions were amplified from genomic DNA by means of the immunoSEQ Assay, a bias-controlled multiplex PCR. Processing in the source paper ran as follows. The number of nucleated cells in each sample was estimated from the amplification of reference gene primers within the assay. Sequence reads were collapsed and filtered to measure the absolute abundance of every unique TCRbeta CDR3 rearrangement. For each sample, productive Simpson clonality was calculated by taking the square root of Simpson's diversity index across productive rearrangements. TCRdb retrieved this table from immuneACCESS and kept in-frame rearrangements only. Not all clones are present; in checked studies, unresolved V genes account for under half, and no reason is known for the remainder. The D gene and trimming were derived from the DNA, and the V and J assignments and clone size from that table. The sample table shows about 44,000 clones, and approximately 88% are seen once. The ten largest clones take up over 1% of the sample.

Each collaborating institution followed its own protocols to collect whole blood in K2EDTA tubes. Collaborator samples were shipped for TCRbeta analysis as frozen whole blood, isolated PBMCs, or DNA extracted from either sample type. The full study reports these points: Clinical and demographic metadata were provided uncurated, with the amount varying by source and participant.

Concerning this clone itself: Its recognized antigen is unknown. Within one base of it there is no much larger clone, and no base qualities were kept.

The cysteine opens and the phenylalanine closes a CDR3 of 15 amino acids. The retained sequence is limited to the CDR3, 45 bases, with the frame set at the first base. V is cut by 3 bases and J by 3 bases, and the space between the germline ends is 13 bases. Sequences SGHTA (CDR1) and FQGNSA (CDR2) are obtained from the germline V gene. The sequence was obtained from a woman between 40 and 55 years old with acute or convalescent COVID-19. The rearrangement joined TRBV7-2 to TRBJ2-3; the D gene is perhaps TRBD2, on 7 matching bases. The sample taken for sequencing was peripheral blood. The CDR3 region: CASSLGGAGTDTQYF. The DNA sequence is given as TGTGCCAGCAGCTTGGGGGGGGCGGGGACAGATACGCAGTATTTT.